This entry lists 19 T cell receptor beta chains sequenced from one sample in a study of regulatory T cells in long-lasting Graves disease. Time point noted: persistent/refractory GD, antithyroid drugs over 5 years with positive TRAb. PBMC RNA served as the TCR library source. Construction of the TCR beta libraries employed iRepertoire HTBI primers in conjunction with Arm-PCR of CDR3 regions. One entry per CDR3 protein, called by TCRdb with MiXCR from the multiplex PCR reads. The sample has about 470,000 distinct CDR3 sequences, around a fifth seen once; the top ten hold more than 6%. Material: peripheral blood mononuclear cells (PBMCs), obtained when the disease was refractory, from a patient treated with antithyroid drugs. Receptors originate from a female donor with Graves disease.

The rearrangement links TRBV30 to TRBJ1-1, with D unclear. The CDR3 has 16 residues. The V end lost 5 bases, the J end lost 2 bases, and 21 bases lay between the germline ends. Germline V CDR1 and CDR2: GTSNPN, SVGIG (reference sequence). In nucleotides, the CDR3 is TGTGCCTGGGGATCGGGAGGATCGGCTCTAAACACTGAAGCTTTCTTT. Translated, it gives CAWGSGGSALNTEAFF. The full variable domain, in which reference TRBV30 and TRBJ1-1 provide the parts outside the CDR3, is SQTIHQWPATLVQPVGSPLSLECTVEGTSNPNLYWYRQAAGRGLQLLFYSVGIGQISSEVPQNLSASRPQDRQFILSSKKLLLSDSGFYLCAWGSGGSALNTEAFFGQGTRLTVV.

This chain joins TRBV19 and TRBJ1-1; TRBD1 aligns across 8 bases. CDR1 LNHDA and CDR2 SQIVND come from the germline V gene (reference sequence). There are 14 residues in the CDR3. V lost 5 bases, J lost 5 bases, and 7 bases stayed unmatched. The CDR3 here is CASSSMDRETEAFF. The CDR3, as DNA: TGTGCCAGTAGTTCAATGGACAGGGAGACTGAAGCTTTCTTT. The full variable domain, in which reference TRBV19 and TRBJ1-1 provide the parts outside the CDR3, is DGGITQSPKYLFRKEGQNVTLSCEQNLNHDAMYWYRQDPGQGLRLIYYSQIVNDFQKGDIAEGYSVSREKKESFPLTVTSAQKNPTAFYLCASSSMDRETEAFFGQGTRLTVV.

Concerning this clonotype: At one boundary the junction diverges from the germline segment, which might be a read error. The chain uses TRBV15 and TRBJ1-4; TRBD1 matches 10 bases. This CDR3 has 17 residues. Germline assignment: CDR1 LNHNV and CDR2 YYDKDF (reference sequence). The CDR3 bases are TGTGCCACCAGCAGGCGACCGGACAGGGGGGCTAATGAACAACTGTTTTTT. Protein sequence: CATSRRPDRGANEQLFF. The full variable domain, completed using reference TRBV15 and TRBJ1-4, is DAMVIQNPRYQVTQFGKPVTLSCSQTLNHNVMYWYQQKSSQAPKLLFHYYDKDFNNEADTPDNFQSRRPNTSFCFLDIRSPGLGDTAMYLCATSRRPDRGANEQLFFGSGTQLSVL.

This clonotype was detected ten times or more. The chain links TRBV19 to TRBJ1-5; weak D call: TRBD1 (6 bases). Germline CDR1 and CDR2: LNHDA and SQIVND (reference sequence). The CDR3 sequence is 16 residues long. V gave up 6 bases and J gave up 3 bases, with 18 bases separating them. The CDR3 DNA reads TGTGCCAGTAGCCCCGTACTAGGACAGTTCAATCAGCCCCAGCATTTT. Encoded protein: CASSPVLGQFNQPQHF.

The chain combines TRBV12-5 with TRBJ2-2; tentative D call: TRBD1 (5 bases). Trimming left V 5 bases short and J 4 bases short, with 17 bases between. The CDR3 runs 16 residues. In germline, CDR1 is LGHNT, CDR2 FRNRAP. The CDR3 protein is CASGIYGREITGELFF. The CDR3 DNA reads TGTGCTAGTGGTATTTATGGCAGGGAAATCACCGGGGAGCTGTTTTTT.

The sample holds a few counts of this clonotype. Given a much more abundant clone one base away, this may be a read error. J is TRBJ2-5 and V is TRBV9; D uncertain. The CDR3 is 12 amino acids. Germline V gives CDR1 SGDLS, CDR2 YYNGEE. The V end was cut by 4 bases, the J end by 5 bases, with 9 bases between. This CDR3 reads CASSPIGETQYF. In nucleotides, the CDR3 is TGTGCCAGCAGCCCCATTGGGGAGACCCAGTACTTC.

V usage is TRBV7-9 and J usage is TRBJ2-7; 12 positions agree with TRBD2. CDR3 length: 15 amino acids. Per the germline V gene, CDR1 is SEHNR and CDR2 is FQNEAQ (reference sequence). With V trimmed by 5 bases and J by 2 bases, 4 bases remained unmatched. This chain's CDR3 is CASSRLAGVTYEQYF. CDR3 bases: TGTGCCAGCAGCAGACTAGCGGGAGTAACCTACGAGCAGTACTTC.

Concerning this clonotype: This clone may be a read error of a much larger clone one base away. This chain links TRBV6-1 with TRBJ2-2; 13 bases are a match to TRBD2. CDR1 and CDR2 (germline): MNHNS, SASEGT. The V and J ends lost 7 bases and 3 bases, in that order; junction bases with no gene match: 11. This CDR3 contains 18 residues. The CDR3 region has the DNA TGTGCCAGCATCGGGACTAGCGGGAAGGCCTGGTACACCGGGGAGCTGTTTTTT. Protein sequence: CASIGTSGKAWYTGELFF.

This clonotype occurred many times. The chain joins TRBV28 to TRBJ2-5; tentatively, D is TRBD1 or TRBD2 (6 bases each). This CDR3 comprises 17 residues. Per germline, CDR1 MDHEN and CDR2 SYDVKM. V was shortened by 6 bases and J by 5 bases, with 25 bases between the two germline ends. The chain's CDR3 is CASSSRGQTGGRETQYF. The CDR3 DNA is TGTGCCAGCAGCAGTAGAGGACAGACTGGGGGGCGGGAGACCCAGTACTTC.

V usage is TRBV3-1 and J usage is TRBJ2-2; no clear D gene. CDR3 length: 16 residues. The germline V gene encodes CDR1 LGHDT and CDR2 YNNKEL (reference sequence). Between the trimmed V and J ends, which lost 1 base and 6 bases, there was a span of 15 bases. The CDR3, as DNA: TGTGCCAGCAGCCAAGGGGTCTTTGGAAGCGCCGGGGAGCTGTTTTTT. Translation gives CASSQGVFGSAGELFF.

This clonotype was seen ten or more times. The V call is TRBV2, the J call TRBJ2-7, with 7 nucleotides matching TRBD1. Germline trimming cut 3 bases from V and 3 bases from J; bases unmatched to any gene: 8. Per germline, CDR1 SNHLY and CDR2 FYNNEI. The CDR3 sequence is 15 residues long. CDR3 in DNA: TGTGCCAGCAGTGACGAGCGGACAGGACTCTACGAGCAGTACTTC. Translated, it gives CASSDERTGLYEQYF.

J is TRBJ1-1 and V is TRBV19; 7 bases fit TRBD1. Per the germline V gene, CDR1 is LNHDA and CDR2 is SQIVND (reference sequence). J lost 5 bases, V lost 7 bases, and 10 bases had no gene match. There are 14 residues in the CDR3. The CDR3 bases are TGTGCCAGTAATCCTATTGACAGGGAAACTGAAGCTTTCTTT. Protein product: CASNPIDRETEAFF.

This clonotype showed up many times. V usage is TRBV6-1 and J usage is TRBJ2-5, with D tentatively TRBD2 (6 bases). The CDR3 spans 13 residues. Germline CDR1 reads MNHNS; CDR2 reads SASEGT. V was pared by 7 bases and J by 4 bases, with 13 bases between. CDR3 amino acids: CASTQRVSETQYF. Written as DNA, the CDR3 is TGTGCCAGCACCCAGCGGGTATCAGAGACCCAGTACTTC.

This clonotype was seen many times. The chain links TRBV15 to TRBJ2-5; D could derive from TRBD1 or TRBD2 (6 bases each). The V gene lost 3 bases and the J gene lost 1 base, with 12 bases spanning the gap. CDR1 and CDR2 from the germline V gene are LNHNV and YYDKDF (reference sequence). This CDR3 is 15 amino acids long. The CDR3 nucleotides read TGTGCCACCAGCAGGGAGGGGGTTGCCCAAGAGACCCAGTACTTC. It translates to CATSREGVAQETQYF.

This clonotype has only a few counts. V gene TRBV28 combines with J gene TRBJ1-6, with D perhaps matching TRBD1 (5 bases). CDR3 length: 16 amino acids. The V and J ends lost 2 bases and 7 bases respectively, with 15 bases between them. Germline V gene lookup returns CDR1 MDHEN and CDR2 SYDVKM. As DNA, the CDR3 is TGTGCCAGCAGTTTACCCTCCGGACACTACAATTCACCCCTCCACTTT. Protein: CASSLPSGHYNSPLHF.

The chain carries TRBV7-2 and TRBJ2-5; weak D call: TRBD1 (6 bases). Germline values: CDR1 SGHTA, CDR2 FQGNSA. V lost 3 bases and J 5 bases, leaving 13 bases between the germline ends. The CDR3 spans 14 residues. CDR3 sequence reads: CASSFQGIGETQYF. The DNA for the CDR3 is TGTGCCAGCAGCTTTCAGGGGATCGGGGAGACCCAGTACTTC.

This clonotype was counted between two and nine times. This sequence joins TRBV19 and TRBJ1-5; D is unresolved. V dropped 8 bases and J dropped 0 bases, with 14 bases sitting between them. Germline lookup yields CDR1 LNHDA and CDR2 SQIVND (reference sequence). This CDR3 is built from 15 residues. CDR3 bases: TGTGCCAGTTGCACTTCCGCCTATAGCAATCAGCCCCAGCATTTT. It specifies CASCTSAYSNQPQHF.

This clonotype was seen only once. A read error may explain this, as a much larger clone is one base away. This CDR3 is CASGLVLTGQGAKNIQYF. CDR3 DNA: TGTGCTAGTGGTTTGGTACTTACAGGGCAGGGGGCCAAAAACATTCAGTACTTC. The chain has TRBV12-5 and TRBJ2-4, with D perhaps TRBD1 (6 bases). Germline CDR1 LGHNT, CDR2 FRNRAP. The V gene lost 0 bases and the J gene lost 1 base, with 16 bases spanning the gap. The CDR3 has 18 residues.

This clonotype appeared many times. The genes are TRBV7-2 and TRBJ1-4, with D uncertain. V was trimmed by 4 bases and J by 0 bases, leaving 12 bases between them. The CDR3 spans 16 residues. The germline V gene has CDR1 SGHTA and CDR2 FQGNSA. Here the CDR3 reads CASSSEQWATNEKLFF. CDR3 DNA sequence: TGTGCCAGCAGCTCCGAGCAGTGGGCAACTAATGAAAAACTGTTTTTT.